This T cell receptor beta chain was found in a study of early T cells in non-severe SARS-CoV-2 infection. Study as a whole: The chains were unpaired, and the sequenced material was bulk RNA from unsorted whole blood.

J was trimmed by 6 bases and V by 3 bases; bases with no gene match: 0. The CDR3 totals 14 residues. Germline V CDR1 and CDR2: SGHAT, FQNNGV. Researchers attached unique molecular identifiers to individual cDNA molecules. MiXCR was run by TCRdb on the 5' RACE reads, yielding one entry per CDR3 protein. Of 25,000 to 30,000 distinct CDR3 sequences listed, roughly 5% are singletons. By frequency in the sample, this clonotype is medium-sized. Its target is not known. General study results and limits: Matching against VDJdb likely underestimated virus-specific expansions, favoring anti-spike CD8.

The sequenced sample consisted of whole blood. This TCR was sampled from an adult who was a healthcare worker with PCR-confirmed SARS-CoV-2 infection or an uninfected control (not recorded which). The chain is built from TRBV11-2 and TRBJ2-7, with TRBD2 identical over 15 bases. Here the CDR3 reads CASSLGLAGGEQYF. The DNA of the CDR3 is TGTGCCAGCAGCTTGGGACTAGCGGGAGGCGAGCAGTACTTC.